This paragraph reports one T cell receptor (beta chain). The CDR3 has 14 amino acids. With 4 bases clipped from V and 7 bases from J, the junction kept 1 base outside the gene matches. From germline, CDR1 is SGHDT and CDR2 YYEEEE. Seattle enrolled patients during active infection and tracked them longitudinally. The data were obtained in a study of blood T cell repertoires in COVID-19. As for the study in general: From T cells, B-cell-depleted T cells, or PBMCs came the material, which was cDNA or gDNA.

Profiled with immunoSEQ multiplex PCR; TCRdb holds only in-frame clones, not every one. The data contain 180,000 or so clones, over 80% of them singletons. This TCR was sampled from a woman aged 40 to 55 with COVID-19, enrolled during active disease. The V call is TRBV5-6, the J call TRBJ1-6, with 11 bases lining up with TRBD1. The material sequenced was peripheral blood. The CDR3 is CASSRDRGNSPLHF. In DNA form, the CDR3 reads TGTGCCAGCAGCCGGGACAGGGGGAATTCACCCCTCCACTTT.